The clone carrying this T cell receptor (beta chain) appeared a single time. Its cognate antigen is unknown. Germline CDR1 and CDR2: SGHVS and FNYEAQ. The CDR3 is 17 amino acids. V lost 0 bases, J lost 0 bases, and 11 bases lay in between. The sample comes from a study of TIL therapy for anti-PD-1-resistant metastatic lung cancer. Whole-study context: Patients had a median age of approximately 57 years (range 38-75).

This was the immunoSEQ v3 assay. Each library reached some 2 million read pairs, or about 5-6.5 million at deep level. Profiling relied on immunoSEQ multiplex PCR, and the TCRdb table lists in-frame clones only, not all of them. The sample consists of about 60,000 clones, 55% to 75% of them appearing once. The study, taken as a whole, reports: Patients were highly selected, enriched for treatment-naive, never-smoker and oncogene-addicted cases.

The time point here: pre-treatment sample, taken before nivolumab and TIL therapy. Stage 4 NSCLC adults joined between late 2017 and January 2020. Here the sequenced sample was blood, taken at baseline. The clonotype originates from a person aged 25 to 79 with non-small cell lung cancer. The chain has TRBV7-6 and TRBJ2-2; weak D call: TRBD2 (6 bases). CDR3 nucleotide sequence: TGTGCCAGCAGCTTAGCGCCCGGGGGTTCGAACACCGGGGAGCTGTTTTTT. Residues: CASSLAPGGSNTGELFF.